A selection of T cell receptor beta chains follows, all from one sample in a study of blood T cells in healthy people across ages. TCRdb analysed the 5' RACE reads with MiXCR anew, one entry per CDR3 protein. The sample has more than 750,000 distinct CDR3 sequences; approximately 32% are singletons. The same sample was also used in a study of T cells of mothers and their children.

Source material: blood. These receptors came from a woman in her thirties or forties in good health. Both conserved end residues are part of each CDR3. The D gene is left open where the match is weak. Rows may omit the clone size; those that give it use once, few, many or a size class.

CVSSLTGDTQYF,TGTGTCAGCAGTTTAACGGGAGATACGCAGTATTTT,.,.,TRBJ2-3,TRBV27
CASSFRPYNEQYF,TGTGCCAGCAGTTTTAGGCCTTACAATGAGCAGTACTTC,.,.,TRBJ2-5,TRBV12-3/TRBV12-4
CASSLGQTNEQYF,TGTGCCAGCAGCTTAGGGCAGACCAATGAGCAGTACTTC,.,.,TRBJ2-5,TRBV7-3
CASSLVGATGQNIQYF,TGTGCCAGCAGCTTAGTTGGTGCGACAGGGCAAAACATTCAGTACTTC,.,TRBD1,TRBJ2-4,TRBV11-2
CASSIPTASPSTDTQYF,TGTGCCAGTAGTATTCCGACGGCGTCGCCCTCTACAGATACGCAGTATTTT,few,.,TRBJ2-3,TRBV19
CASSPDRGGNSPLHF,TGCGCCAGCAGCCCGGACAGGGGGGGTAATTCACCCCTCCACTTT,few,TRBD1,TRBJ1-6,TRBV5-1
CASSQDRRDRGFYGYTF,TGCGCCAGCAGCCAAGATCGTCGGGACAGGGGCTTCTATGGCTACACCTTC,.,TRBD1,TRBJ1-2,TRBV4-1
CASNDYRYNEQFF,TGTGCCAGCAACGATTACAGGTACAATGAGCAGTTCTTC,.,.,TRBJ2-1,TRBV28
CASGVADGGWGQETQYF,TGTGCCAGCGGCGTAGCGGACGGGGGGTGGGGTCAAGAGACCCAGTACTTC,.,TRBD2,TRBJ2-5,TRBV9
CASSQQPRSNTGELFF,TGCGCCAGCAGCCAACAGCCCCGCTCGAACACCGGGGAGCTGTTTTTT,few,.,TRBJ2-2,TRBV4-3
CASSYSPGQGQGGTEAFF,TGTGCCAGCAGTTACTCGCCGGGACAGGGACAAGGAGGCACTGAAGCTTTCTTT,.,TRBD1,TRBJ1-1,TRBV6-5
CASSEGGGSQETQYF,TGTGCCAGCAGCGAGGGAGGGGGCTCCCAAGAGACCCAGTACTTC,few,.,TRBJ2-5,TRBV2
CASSPWEGASNQPQHF,TGCGCCAGCAGCCCCTGGGAGGGGGCTAGCAATCAGCCCCAGCATTTT,few,TRBD1,TRBJ1-5,TRBV4-1
CASSSQVFQETQYF,TGTGCCAGCAGTTCCCAGGTGTTTCAAGAGACCCAGTACTTC,.,.,TRBJ2-5,TRBV27
CASSQSRQGARGYTF,TGTGCCAGCAGTCAATCGCGACAGGGGGCAAGAGGCTACACCTTC,many,TRBD1,TRBJ1-2,TRBV6-5
CASSFTSGGAFEQFF,TGCGCCAGCAGTTTCACTAGCGGGGGGGCGTTTGAGCAGTTCTTC,.,TRBD2,TRBJ2-1,TRBV5-1
CSVGRTSYEQYF,TGCAGCGTTGGGAGGACATCCTACGAGCAGTACTTC,.,.,TRBJ2-7,TRBV29-1
CASSVAPTGLYEQYF,TGTGCCAGCAGCGTAGCCCCGACAGGCCTCTACGAGCAGTACTTC,many,.,TRBJ2-7,TRBV9
CASSLKGPGNYGYTF,TGTGCCAGCAGTTTAAAGGGACCGGGGAACTATGGCTACACCTTC,.,.,TRBJ1-2,TRBV28
CASSQMVLAGGPTGELFF,TGTGCCAGCAGCCAAATGGTTCTAGCGGGGGGGCCTACCGGGGAGCTGTTTTTT,.,TRBD2,TRBJ2-2,TRBV6-1
CASSWGVTSTDTQYF,TGTGCCAGCAGCTGGGGTGTCACTTCCACAGATACGCAGTATTTT,.,.,TRBJ2-3,TRBV7-2
CASSLAGTSRETQYF,TGTGCCAGCAGTTTAGCAGGGACTAGCAGGGAGACCCAGTACTTC,many,TRBD2,TRBJ2-5,TRBV12-3/TRBV12-4
CASSLVRGDLNTEAFF,TGTGCCAGCAGCTTAGTACGAGGGGACCTAAACACTGAAGCTTTCTTT,.,.,TRBJ1-1,TRBV7-2
CATSDTGAGNTEAFF,TGTGCCACCAGTGACACAGGGGCAGGTAACACTGAAGCTTTCTTT,few,TRBD1,TRBJ1-1,TRBV24-1
CASNALGLAGGLGTDTQYF,TGTGCCAGTAACGCTCTCGGACTAGCGGGGGGGCTTGGCACAGATACGCAGTATTTT,.,TRBD2,TRBJ2-3,TRBV19
CASSLAAGYTDTQYF,TGTGCCAGCAGCTTAGCGGCCGGATACACAGATACGCAGTATTTT,.,.,TRBJ2-3,TRBV7-3
CASSPLDTDTQYF,TGTGCCAGCAGCCCCCTGGACACAGATACGCAGTATTTT,few,.,TRBJ2-3,TRBV7-3
CASSLPGDRPDQPQHF,TGTGCCAGCAGTTTACCGGGAGACAGGCCGGATCAGCCCCAGCATTTT,.,.,TRBJ1-5,TRBV28
CASSLKGDSYEQYF,TGTGCCAGCAGCCTTAAGGGAGACAGCTACGAGCAGTACTTC,many,.,TRBJ2-7,TRBV7-2
CASSPFDSGGSGKQYF,TGTGCCAGCTCACCATTTGATAGCGGGGGATCTGGGAAGCAGTACTTC,many,TRBD2,TRBJ2-7,TRBV18
CASSWMTGVGGYTF,TGTGCCAGCAGCTGGATGACAGGAGTGGGTGGCTACACCTTC,few,.,TRBJ1-2,TRBV5-6
CASRNGGSTEAFF,TGTGCCAGCAGGAACGGGGGAAGCACTGAAGCTTTCTTT,.,.,TRBJ1-1,TRBV28
CASSLPSAAYGYTF,TGTGCCAGCAGCCTTCCGAGCGCCGCGTATGGCTACACCTTC,.,.,TRBJ1-2,TRBV7-2
CASSLSTGEYDEQYF,TGCGCCAGCAGCTTGTCGACAGGGGAATACGACGAGCAGTACTTC,many,TRBD1,TRBJ2-7,TRBV5-1
CASSLAAGVGGTEAFF,TGCGCCAGCAGCTTAGCTGCTGGAGTAGGGGGCACTGAAGCTTTCTTT,.,.,TRBJ1-1,TRBV5-1
CASSQIQGATYEQYF,TGTGCCAGCAGCCAGATACAGGGGGCCACCTACGAGCAGTACTTC,many,TRBD1,TRBJ2-7,TRBV7-8
CASSSPERELDTQYF,TGTGCCAGCAGCTCCCCTGAACGGGAACTAGATACGCAGTATTTT,.,.,TRBJ2-3,TRBV7-3
CSAPGRGGNYGYTF,TGCAGTGCACCAGGGAGGGGTGGGAACTATGGCTACACCTTC,few,.,TRBJ1-2,TRBV20-1
CASSEHSRYEQYF,TGTGCCAGCAGCGAACACAGCCGCTACGAGCAGTACTTC,many,.,TRBJ2-7,TRBV28
CASSSETDGHQETQYF,TGTGCCAGCAGCTCCGAAACGGACGGACACCAAGAGACCCAGTACTTC,.,.,TRBJ2-5,TRBV7-9
CASSAVGTSLYGYTF,TGTGCCAGCAGTGCCGTCGGCACCTCCTTATATGGCTACACCTTC,few,.,TRBJ1-2,TRBV28
CASTPEGRNTIYF,TGTGCCAGCACCCCGGAGGGGAGAAACACCATATATTTT,.,.,TRBJ1-3,TRBV3-1
CASSLLAGEDTQYF,TGTGCCAGCAGCTTATTGGCGGGTGAAGATACGCAGTATTTT,.,.,TRBJ2-3,TRBV7-3
CSVEELEDSSGNTIYF,TGCAGCGTTGAAGAACTGGAGGATAGCTCTGGAAACACCATATATTTT,.,.,TRBJ1-3,TRBV29-1
CASIGEAKHF,TGTGCCAGCATCGGGGAAGCCAAGCATTTT,few,.,TRBJ1-5,TRBV28
CASRVSSGANVLTF,TGTGCCAGCAGGGTAAGCTCTGGGGCCAACGTCCTGACTTTC,few,.,TRBJ2-6,TRBV2
CASTLAYNEQFF,TGTGCCAGCACGTTGGCCTACAATGAGCAGTTCTTC,few,.,TRBJ2-1,TRBV2
CSAPTGSLAQHF,TGCAGTGCTCCGACAGGGTCCCTGGCCCAGCATTTT,few,TRBD1,TRBJ1-5,TRBV20-1
CASSLRGTGANVRTF,TGTGCCAGCAGTTTAAGGGGTACTGGGGCCAACGTCCGGACTTTC,.,.,TRBJ2-6,TRBV12-3/TRBV12-4
CASSPSQVNYNEQFF,TGTGCCAGCAGCCCCTCGCAGGTCAACTACAATGAGCAGTTCTTC,.,.,TRBJ2-1,TRBV7-2
CASSQDYSFSEAFF,TGTGCCAGCAGCCAAGATTACAGTTTCAGTGAAGCTTTCTTT,few,.,TRBJ1-1,TRBV3-1